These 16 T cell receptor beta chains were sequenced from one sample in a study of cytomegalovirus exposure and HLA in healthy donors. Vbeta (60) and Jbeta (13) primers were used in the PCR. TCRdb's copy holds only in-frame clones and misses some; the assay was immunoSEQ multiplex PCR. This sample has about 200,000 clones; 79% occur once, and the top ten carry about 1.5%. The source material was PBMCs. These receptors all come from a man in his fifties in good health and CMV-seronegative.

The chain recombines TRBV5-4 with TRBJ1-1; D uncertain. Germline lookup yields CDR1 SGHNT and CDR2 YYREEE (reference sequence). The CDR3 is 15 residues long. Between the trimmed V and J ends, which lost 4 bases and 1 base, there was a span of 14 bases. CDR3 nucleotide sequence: TGTGCCAGCAGCCTGGGCACTACGGGGAACACTGAAGCTTTCTTT. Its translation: CASSLGTTGNTEAFF.

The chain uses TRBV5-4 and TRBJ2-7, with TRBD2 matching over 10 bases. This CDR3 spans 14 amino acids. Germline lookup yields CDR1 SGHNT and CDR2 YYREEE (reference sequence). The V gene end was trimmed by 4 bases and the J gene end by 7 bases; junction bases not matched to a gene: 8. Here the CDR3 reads CASSISAGGGEQYF. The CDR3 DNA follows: TGTGCCAGCAGCATCTCAGCGGGAGGGGGAGAGCAGTACTTC.

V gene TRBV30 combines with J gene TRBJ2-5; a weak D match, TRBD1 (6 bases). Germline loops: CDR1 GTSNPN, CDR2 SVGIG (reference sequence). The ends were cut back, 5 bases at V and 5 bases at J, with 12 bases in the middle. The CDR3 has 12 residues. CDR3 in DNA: TGTGCCTGGGGAACAGGGTGGGAGACCCAGTACTTC. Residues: CAWGTGWETQYF.

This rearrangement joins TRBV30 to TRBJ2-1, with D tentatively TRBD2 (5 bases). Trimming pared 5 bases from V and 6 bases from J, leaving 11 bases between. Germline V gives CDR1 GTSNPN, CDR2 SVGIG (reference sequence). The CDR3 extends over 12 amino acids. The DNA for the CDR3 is TGTGCCTGGGCGGGCGTGGGCAATGAGCAGTTCTTC. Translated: CAWAGVGNEQFF.

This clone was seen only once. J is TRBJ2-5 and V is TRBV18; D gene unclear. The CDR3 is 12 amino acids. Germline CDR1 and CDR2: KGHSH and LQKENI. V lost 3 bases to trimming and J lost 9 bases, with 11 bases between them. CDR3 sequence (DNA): TGTGCCAGCTCACCCTCAGTCGAGGCCCAGTACTTC. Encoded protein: CASSPSVEAQYF.

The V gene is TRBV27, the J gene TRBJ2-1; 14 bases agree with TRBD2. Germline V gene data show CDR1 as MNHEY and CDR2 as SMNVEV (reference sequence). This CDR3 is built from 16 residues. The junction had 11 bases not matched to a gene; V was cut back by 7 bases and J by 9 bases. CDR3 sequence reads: CASTTPGTSGRIEQFF. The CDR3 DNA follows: TGTGCCAGCACCACCCCCGGGACTAGCGGGAGAATTGAGCAGTTCTTC.

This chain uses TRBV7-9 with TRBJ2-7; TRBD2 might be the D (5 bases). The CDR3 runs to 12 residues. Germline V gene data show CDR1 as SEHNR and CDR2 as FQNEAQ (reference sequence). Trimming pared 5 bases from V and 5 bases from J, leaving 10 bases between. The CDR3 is CASSPETNEQYF. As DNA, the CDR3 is TGTGCCAGCAGCCCTGAGACTAACGAGCAGTACTTC.

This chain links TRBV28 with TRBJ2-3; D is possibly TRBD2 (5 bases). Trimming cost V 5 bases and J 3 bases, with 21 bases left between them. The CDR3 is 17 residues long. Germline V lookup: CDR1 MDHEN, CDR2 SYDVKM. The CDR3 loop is CASSLALVRVGTDTQYF. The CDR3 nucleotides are TGTGCCAGCAGTCTAGCCCTGGTGAGGGTAGGGACAGATACGCAGTATTTT. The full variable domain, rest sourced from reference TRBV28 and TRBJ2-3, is DVKVTQSSRYLVKRTGEKVFLECVQDMDHENMFWYRQDPGLGLRLIYFSYDVKMKEKGDIPEGYSVSREKKERFSLILESASTNQTSMYLCASSLALVRVGTDTQYFGPGTRLTVL.

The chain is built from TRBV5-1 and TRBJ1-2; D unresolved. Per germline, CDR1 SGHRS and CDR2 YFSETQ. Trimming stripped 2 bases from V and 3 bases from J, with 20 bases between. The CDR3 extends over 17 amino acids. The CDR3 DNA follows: TGCGCCAGCAGCTTTGGCGCCACCAGCCCACTAGACTATGGCTACACCTTC. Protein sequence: CASSFGATSPLDYGYTF.

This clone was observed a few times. CDR3 nucleotides: TGTGCCAGCAGCCTTCAGGGACAGGGGAGGCAGCCCCAGCATTTT. The encoded protein is CASSLQGQGRQPQHF. The V gene is TRBV7-9, the J gene TRBJ1-5; 10 nucleotides agree with TRBD1. After removal of 5 bases from V and 7 bases from J, the junction contained 8 bases not matched to a gene. The germline V gene has CDR1 SEHNR and CDR2 FQNEAQ (reference sequence). CDR3 length: 15 amino acids.

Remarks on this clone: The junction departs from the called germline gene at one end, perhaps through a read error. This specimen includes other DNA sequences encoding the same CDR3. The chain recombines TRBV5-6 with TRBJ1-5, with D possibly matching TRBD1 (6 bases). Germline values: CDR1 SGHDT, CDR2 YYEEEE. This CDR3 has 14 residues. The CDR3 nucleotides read TGTGCCAGCAGCTTGGGGGGGACAAATCAGCCTCAGCATTTT. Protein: CASSLGGTNQPQHF.

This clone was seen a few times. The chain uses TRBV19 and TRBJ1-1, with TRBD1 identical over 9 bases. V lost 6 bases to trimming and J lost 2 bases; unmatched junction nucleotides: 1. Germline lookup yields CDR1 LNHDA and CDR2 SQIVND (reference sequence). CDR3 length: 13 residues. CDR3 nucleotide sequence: TGTGCCAGTAGGGACAGGGGAAACACTGAAGCTTTCTTT. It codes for CASRDRGNTEAFF.

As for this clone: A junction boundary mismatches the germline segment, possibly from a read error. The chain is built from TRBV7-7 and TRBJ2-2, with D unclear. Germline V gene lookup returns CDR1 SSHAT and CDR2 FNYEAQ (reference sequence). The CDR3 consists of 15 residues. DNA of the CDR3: TGTGCTAGCAGCCCGGCGACCCGGAGCACCGGGGAGCTGTTTTTT. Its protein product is CASSPATRSTGELFF.

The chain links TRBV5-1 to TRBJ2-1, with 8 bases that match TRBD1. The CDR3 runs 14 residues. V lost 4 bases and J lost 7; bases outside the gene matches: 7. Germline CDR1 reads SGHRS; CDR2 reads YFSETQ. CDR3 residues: CASSTDRGRNEQFF. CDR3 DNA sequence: TGCGCCAGCAGCACAGACAGGGGACGGAATGAGCAGTTCTTC. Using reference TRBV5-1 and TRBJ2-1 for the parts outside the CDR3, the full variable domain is KAGVTQTPRYLIKTRGQQVTLSCSPISGHRSVSWYQQTPGQGLQFLFEYFSETQRNKGNFPGRFSGRQFSNSRSEMNVSTLELGDSALYLCASSTDRGRNEQFFGPGTRLTVL.

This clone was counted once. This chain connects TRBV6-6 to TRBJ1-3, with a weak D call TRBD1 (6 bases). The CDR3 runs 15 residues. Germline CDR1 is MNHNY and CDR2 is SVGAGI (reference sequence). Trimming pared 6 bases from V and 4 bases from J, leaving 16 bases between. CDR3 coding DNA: TGTGCCAGCAGCCACGGACAGTTTTTGGGAAACACCATATATTTT. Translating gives CASSHGQFLGNTIYF.

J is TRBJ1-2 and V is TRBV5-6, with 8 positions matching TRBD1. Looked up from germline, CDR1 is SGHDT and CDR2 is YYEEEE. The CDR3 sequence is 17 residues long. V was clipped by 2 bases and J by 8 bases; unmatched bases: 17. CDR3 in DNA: TGTGCCAGCAGCTTATACACCCGGACAGGGTGGGGTCGGGGCTACACCTTC. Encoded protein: CASSLYTRTGWGRGYTF.